The 19 T cell receptor beta chains below come from one sample, sequenced in a study of blood T cell repertoires in COVID-19. The data were produced by immunoSEQ multiplex PCR, yet TCRdb's version contains in-frame clones alone and is incomplete. In the table there are about 400,000 clones, approximately 86% of which are singletons. What was sequenced was peripheral blood. The origin of the receptors is a human donor in a cohort sampled during active COVID-19.

The chain couples TRBV2 to TRBJ2-7, with D unresolved. V was cut by 4 bases and J by 6 bases, with 13 bases left in between. Per germline, CDR1 SNHLY and CDR2 FYNNEI. This CDR3 contains 13 residues. CDR3 in amino acids: CASSGGRQLEQYF. The CDR3 DNA follows: TGTGCCAGCAGTGGCGGCCGGCAACTCGAGCAGTACTTC.

The gene calls are TRBV5-1 and TRBJ2-1, with 9 bases that match TRBD1. The J segment lost 6 bases and the V segment lost 2 bases, leaving 3 bases of the junction unmatched. Germline V gives CDR1 SGHRS, CDR2 YFSETQ. CDR3 length: 14 residues. As DNA, the CDR3 is TGCGCCAGCAGCTTACAGGGGGCTTCCAATGAGCAGTTCTTC. It encodes CASSLQGASNEQFF.

This chain connects TRBV2 to TRBJ2-3; 10 bases line up with TRBD1. V trimming: 6 bases; J trimming: 4 bases; junction bases outside the gene matches: 4. The CDR3 sequence is 14 residues long. The germline V gene has CDR1 SNHLY and CDR2 FYNNEI. CDR3 DNA: TGTGCCAGCAGCCAGGACAGGGGGGCAGATACGCAGTATTTT. This gives the protein CASSQDRGADTQYF.

The CDR3 bases are TGTGCCAGCAGCGGACAGTTATACAATGAGCAGTTCTTC. Residues: CASSGQLYNEQFF. The J gene is TRBJ2-1, the V gene TRBV7-9; a weak D match, TRBD1 (6 bases). Germline CDR1 and CDR2: SEHNR and FQNEAQ (reference sequence). The V gene lost 5 bases and the J gene lost 4 bases, with 9 bases spanning the gap. The CDR3 length is 13 residues.

This clone was counted a single time. CDR3 DNA: TGTGCCAGCAGCTTGGCCAGGACTCTCCGAGAGACCCAGTACTTC. Translated: CASSLARTLRETQYF. The chain uses TRBV5-5 and TRBJ2-5; D is perhaps TRBD2 (5 bases). V lost 0 bases, J lost 4 bases, and 13 bases lay in between. Germline V gene data show CDR1 as SGHKS and CDR2 as YYEKEE (reference sequence). The CDR3 is made up of 15 amino acids. Based on the CDR3 plus reference TRBV5-5 and TRBJ2-5, the full variable domain is DAGVTQSPTHLIKTRGQQVTLRCSPISGHKSVSWYQQVLGQGPQFIFQYYEKEERGRGNFPDRFSARQFPNYSSELNVNALLLGDSALYLCASSLARTLRETQYFGPGTRLLVL.

This chain joins TRBV10-3 and TRBJ2-5; the match to TRBD1 covers 9 bases. CDR1 ENHRY and CDR2 SYGVKD come from the germline V gene. Trimming cost V 7 bases and J 2 bases; bases outside gene matches: 8. The CDR3 is made up of 15 amino acids. The CDR3 spells CAINPGQGIQETQYF. DNA of the CDR3: TGTGCCATCAACCCGGGACAGGGTATACAAGAGACCCAGTACTTC.

The rearrangement joins TRBV7-6 to TRBJ2-7; 8 positions agree with TRBD1. The V and J ends lost 6 bases and 1 base, in that order; junction bases with no gene match: 8. There are 15 residues in the CDR3. Germline-derived CDR1 and CDR2 are SGHVS and FNYEAQ. CDR3 protein: CASSPGTGVSYEQYF. Here the CDR3 DNA reads TGTGCCAGCAGTCCCGGGACAGGAGTTTCCTACGAGCAGTACTTC.

This rearrangement joins TRBV7-8 to TRBJ2-2, with D uncertain. The CDR3 runs 13 residues. V was cut by 6 bases and J by 4 bases, with 9 bases left in between. Germline V gene sequence: CDR1 SGHVS, CDR2 FQNEAQ. The CDR3 DNA follows: TGTGCCAGCAGTAGACAAATCACCGGGGAGCTGTTTTTT. The encoded protein is CASSRQITGELFF.

The chain uses TRBV4-2 and TRBJ2-5; 15 bases align to TRBD2. The CDR3 contains 18 residues. Germline CDR1 is LGHNA and CDR2 is YNFKEQ. With 4 bases clipped from V and 5 bases from J, the junction kept 11 bases outside the gene matches. The CDR3 DNA is TGTGCCAGCAGCCCCCACTCTGGACTAGCGGGGGGGCGGGAGACCCAGTACTTC. Its translation: CASSPHSGLAGGRETQYF.

This chain joins TRBV4-1 and TRBJ1-4; D remains ambiguous. Trimming cost V 0 bases and J 3 bases, with 14 bases left between them. The V gene's germline CDR1 is MGHRA and CDR2 YSYEKL. There are 17 residues in the CDR3. The CDR3 protein is CASSQDGRRRANEKLFF. CDR3 bases: TGCGCCAGCAGCCAAGATGGGAGGCGGAGGGCTAATGAAAAACTGTTTTTT.

This chain joins TRBV5-1 and TRBJ2-1, with 15 bases aligning to TRBD2. In germline, CDR1 is SGHRS, CDR2 YFSETQ. V lost 4 bases, J lost 9 bases, and 8 bases stayed unmatched. The CDR3 consists of 16 residues. The CDR3 sequence: CASSRTSGGAVGEQFF. The DNA of the CDR3 is TGCGCCAGCAGCCGGACTAGCGGGGGGGCCGTCGGTGAGCAGTTCTTC.

V is TRBV29-1 and J is TRBJ1-2, with 10 bases lining up with TRBD1. CDR1 is SQVTM and CDR2 is ANQGSEA in the germline V gene. This CDR3 is built from 12 residues. Unmatched junction bases numbered 4, after V lost 6 bases and J lost 6 bases. CDR3 coding DNA: TGCAGCGTCGACGGGACAGGGGATGGCTACACCTTC. Translating it yields CSVDGTGDGYTF.

V and J are TRBV28 and TRBJ1-1; D call uncertain. CDR3 length: 13 residues. V lost 3 bases, J lost 1 base, and 6 bases lay in between. CDR1 is MDHEN and CDR2 is SYDVKM in the germline V gene. DNA of the CDR3: TGTGCCAGCAGTTTCCGCGCGAACACTGAAGCTTTCTTT. This gives the protein CASSFRANTEAFF.

J is TRBJ2-3 and V is TRBV15; TRBD1 might be the D (5 bases). Trimming took 2 bases from V and 3 from J, leaving 15 bases between them. Per germline, CDR1 LNHNV and CDR2 YYDKDF (reference sequence). The CDR3 covers 16 residues. CDR3: CATSRSSGLRTDTQYF. CDR3 nucleotide sequence: TGTGCCACCAGCAGATCCTCAGGGTTGAGAACAGATACGCAGTATTTT.

This clone was recorded many times. The chain uses TRBV6-5 and TRBJ1-1; 8 bases line up with TRBD1. With 6 bases clipped from V and 8 bases from J, the junction kept 8 bases outside the gene matches. Germline CDR1 reads MNHEY; CDR2 reads SVGAGI. The CDR3 covers 13 residues. The CDR3 here is CASSPTGGREAFF. CDR3 bases: TGTGCCAGCAGCCCAACAGGGGGGCGCGAAGCTTTCTTT.

This clone was found a few times. The V gene is TRBV3-1 (or the pseudogene TRBV3-2), the J gene TRBJ1-4; 7 positions agree with TRBD1. CDR3 length: 14 residues. Trimming cost V 1 base and J 6 bases; bases outside gene matches: 2. Germline CDR1 and CDR2: LGHDT and YNNKEL (reference sequence). CDR3 region: CASSQGQGDEKLFF. CDR3 nucleotide sequence: TGTGCCAGCAGCCAAGGACAGGGAGATGAAAAACTGTTTTTT.

This clone was observed at least ten times. The genes are TRBV5-1 and TRBJ1-1; no reliable D call. V was cut by 4 bases and J by 5 bases, with 12 bases left in between. Per the germline V gene, CDR1 is SGHRS and CDR2 is YFSETQ. The CDR3 has 13 amino acids. The DNA of the CDR3 is TGCGCCAGCAGCCGTGAAACGGTGACTGAAGCTTTCTTT. Translation: CASSRETVTEAFF.

The chain links TRBV19 to TRBJ2-7; D is perhaps TRBD1 (6 bases). With 3 bases removed from V and 6 bases from J, the gap between germline ends came to 24 bases. The CDR3 totals 17 residues. Germline lookup yields CDR1 LNHDA and CDR2 SQIVND (reference sequence). The CDR3 sequence is CASSMSWKGHIRSEQYF. The CDR3 DNA follows: TGTGCCAGTAGTATGAGCTGGAAGGGACACATTAGGAGCGAGCAGTACTTC.

The chain carries TRBV7-2 and TRBJ1-1, with TRBD1 as a possible D gene (5 bases). V gave up 5 bases and J gave up 0 bases, with 13 bases separating them. Per germline, CDR1 SGHTA and CDR2 FQGNSA. There are 15 residues in the CDR3. CDR3 protein: CASSPGGTVNTEAFF. As DNA, the CDR3 is TGTGCCAGCAGCCCGGGGGGGACGGTGAACACTGAAGCTTTCTTT.